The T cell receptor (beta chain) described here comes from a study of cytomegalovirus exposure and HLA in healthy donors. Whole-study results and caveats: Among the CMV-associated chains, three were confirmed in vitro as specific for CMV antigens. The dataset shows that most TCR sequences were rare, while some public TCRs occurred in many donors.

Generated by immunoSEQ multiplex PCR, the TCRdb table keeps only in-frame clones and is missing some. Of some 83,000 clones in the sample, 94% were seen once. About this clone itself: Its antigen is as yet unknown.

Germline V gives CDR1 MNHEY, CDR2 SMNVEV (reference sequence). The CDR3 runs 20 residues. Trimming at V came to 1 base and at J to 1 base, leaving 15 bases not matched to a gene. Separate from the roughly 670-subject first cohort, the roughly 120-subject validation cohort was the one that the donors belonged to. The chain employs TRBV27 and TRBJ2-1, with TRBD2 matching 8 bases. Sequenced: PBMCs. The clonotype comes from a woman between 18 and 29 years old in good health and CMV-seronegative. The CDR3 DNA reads TGTGCCAGCAGTTTATACGTGCGGGACCCTGAGCGGGAGTCCTACAATGAGCAGTTCTTC. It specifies CASSLYVRDPERESYNEQFF.